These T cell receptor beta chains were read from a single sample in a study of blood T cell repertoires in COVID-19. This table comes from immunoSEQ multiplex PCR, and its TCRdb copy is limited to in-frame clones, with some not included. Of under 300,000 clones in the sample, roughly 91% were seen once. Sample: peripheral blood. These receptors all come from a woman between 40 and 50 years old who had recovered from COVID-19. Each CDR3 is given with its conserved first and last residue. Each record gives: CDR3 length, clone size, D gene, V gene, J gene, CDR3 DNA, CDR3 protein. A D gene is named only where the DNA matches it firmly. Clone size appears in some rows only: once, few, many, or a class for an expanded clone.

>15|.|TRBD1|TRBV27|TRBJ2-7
TGTGCCAGCAGCCCCCGGACAGGGGGCTACTACGAGCAGTACTTC
CASSPRTGGYYEQYF
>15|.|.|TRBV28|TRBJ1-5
TGTGCCAGCAGTTGGGCAGGGATAACCAATCAGCCCCAGCATTTT
CASSWAGITNQPQHF
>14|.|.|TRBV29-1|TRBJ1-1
TGCAGCGTTGAAGGGGTGAGCAGGGACACTGAAGCTTTCTTT
CSVEGVSRDTEAFF
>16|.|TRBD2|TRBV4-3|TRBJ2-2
TGCGCCAGCAGCCCATTTCCGCTAGCGGGCACCGGGGAGCTGTTTTTT
CASSPFPLAGTGELFF
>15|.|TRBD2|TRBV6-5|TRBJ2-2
TGTGCCAGCAATTCGGCTAGCGGATACACCGGGGAGCTGTTTTTT
CASNSASGYTGELFF
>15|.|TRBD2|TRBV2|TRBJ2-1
TGTGCCAGCAGTGGCGGGACTAGCAGAGGCGATGAGCAGTTCTTC
CASSGGTSRGDEQFF
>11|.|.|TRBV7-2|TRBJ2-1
TGTGCCAGCAGCTTCCGGGATGAGCAGTTCTTC
CASSFRDEQFF
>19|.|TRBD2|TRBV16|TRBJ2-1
TGTGCCAGCAGCCAACCGTGGCTAGCGGGAGGGTCCTCCTACAATGAGCAGTTCTTC
CASSQPWLAGGSSYNEQFF
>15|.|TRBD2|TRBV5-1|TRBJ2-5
TGCGCCAGCAGCTTGGACGGGACTACCGAAGAGACCCAGTACTTC
CASSLDGTTEETQYF
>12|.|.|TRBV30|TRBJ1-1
TGTGCTGCAGTGGGGGGTGGCACTGAAGCTTTCTTT
CAAVGGGTEAFF
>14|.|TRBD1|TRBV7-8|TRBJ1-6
TGTGCCAGCAGCCAGGGACAGCCGAATTCACCCCTCCACTTT
CASSQGQPNSPLHF
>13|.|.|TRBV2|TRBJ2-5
TGTGCCAGCAGCCTCCAGGGCCAAGAGACCCAGTACTTC
CASSLQGQETQYF
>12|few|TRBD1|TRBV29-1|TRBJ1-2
TGCAGCGTTGCCCGACAGGGTGGGGGCTACACCTTC
CSVARQGGGYTF
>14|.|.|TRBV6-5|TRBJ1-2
TGTGCCAGCAGTCCATCGGGGGGGCACTATGGCTACACCTTC
CASSPSGGHYGYTF
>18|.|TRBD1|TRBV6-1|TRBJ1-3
TGTGCCAGCAGTGCAACCGGGACAGGGGGCGCGGGGGGAAACACCATATATTTT
CASSATGTGGAGGNTIYF
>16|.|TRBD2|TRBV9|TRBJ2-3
TGTGCCAGCAGCCCCCCCCGGGGGGGGTACACAGATACGCAGTATTTT
CASSPPRGGYTDTQYF
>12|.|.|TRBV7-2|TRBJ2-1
TGTGCCAGCAGCCCCCCGGGGAATGAGCAGTTCTTC
CASSPPGNEQFF
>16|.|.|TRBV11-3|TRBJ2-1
TGTGCCAGCAGCCCAGGCGGGGCGGGCGCCTACAATGAGCAGTTCTTC
CASSPGGAGAYNEQFF
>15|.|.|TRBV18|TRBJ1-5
TGTGCCAGCTCACCACGGGGGAGGAGAGATCAGCCCCAGCATTTT
CASSPRGRRDQPQHF
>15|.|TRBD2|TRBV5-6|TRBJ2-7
TGTGCCAGCAGCCTTCGACTAGCGGGAGGTGGCGAGCAGTACTTC
CASSLRLAGGGEQYF
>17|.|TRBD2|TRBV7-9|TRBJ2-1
TGTGCCAGCAGCTTAGGAGGGGCGGGAGGGCCCTACAATGAGCAGTTCTTC
CASSLGGAGGPYNEQFF
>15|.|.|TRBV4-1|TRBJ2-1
TGCGCCAGCAGCCAAGCGGGGACAAAATACAATGAGCAGTTCTTC
CASSQAGTKYNEQFF
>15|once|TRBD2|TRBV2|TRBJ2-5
TGTGCCAGCAGCCCGGGGGGGGAGTACCAAGAGACCCAGTACTTC
CASSPGGEYQETQYF
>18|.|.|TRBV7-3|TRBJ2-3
TGTGCCAGCAGCGCCCGGAACGCGGGGCACGGGCTGACAGATACGCAGTATTTT
CASSARNAGHGLTDTQYF
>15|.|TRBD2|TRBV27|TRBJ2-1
TGTGCCAGCAGTTTTGGGGCTAGCGGTCTCAATGAGCAGTTCTTC
CASSFGASGLNEQFF
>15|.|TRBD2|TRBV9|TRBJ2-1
TGTGCCAGCAGCGACCGACTAGCGGGAGGGAATGAGCAGTTCTTC
CASSDRLAGGNEQFF
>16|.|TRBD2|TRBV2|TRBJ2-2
TGTGCCAGCAGAGAAACCGGGACTAGCGGCACCGGGGAGCTGTTTTTT
CASRETGTSGTGELFF
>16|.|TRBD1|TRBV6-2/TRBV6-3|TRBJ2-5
TGTGCCAGCAGTCGATGGCGGGACAGGGGAAAAGAGACCCAGTACTTC
CASSRWRDRGKETQYF
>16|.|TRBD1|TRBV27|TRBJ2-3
TGTGCCAGCAACATGAGGGGACAGGGGTCCGGAGATACGCAGTATTTT
CASNMRGQGSGDTQYF
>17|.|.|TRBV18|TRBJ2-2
TGTGCCAGCTCACCCCTTGATCCGGGCCAGGGGACCGGGGAGCTGTTTTTT
CASSPLDPGQGTGELFF
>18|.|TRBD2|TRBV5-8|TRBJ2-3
TGTGCCAGCAGCGCCGGACTAGCGGGAGGAAGGAGCACAGATACGCAGTATTTT
CASSAGLAGGRSTDTQYF
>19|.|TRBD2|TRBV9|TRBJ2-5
TGTGCCAGCAGCCGGCGGGGGGGTCTAGCGGGAGTAAGTCAAGAGACCCAGTACTTC
CASSRRGGLAGVSQETQYF
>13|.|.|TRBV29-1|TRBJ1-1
TGCAGCGCCCGGGTGGGGGGTGCCACTGAAGCTTTCTTT
CSARVGGATEAFF
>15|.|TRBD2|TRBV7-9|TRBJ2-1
TGTGCCAGCAGCCACGGGAGGGCCTCCTACAATGAGCAGTTCTTC
CASSHGRASYNEQFF
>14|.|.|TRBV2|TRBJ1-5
TGTGCCAGCAACCCCGGCCTCCGGGTCCAGCCCCAGCATTTT
CASNPGLRVQPQHF
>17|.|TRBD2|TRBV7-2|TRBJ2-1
TGTGCCAGCAGCTCCCGGCCTAGCGGCCGGGGGTCGAATGAGCAGTTCTTC
CASSSRPSGRGSNEQFF
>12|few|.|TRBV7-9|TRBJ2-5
TGTGCCAGCAGCCAGGAGGGAGAGACCCAGTACTTC
CASSQEGETQYF
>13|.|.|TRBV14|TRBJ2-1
TGTGCCAGCAGCCCCATCGGCTACAATGAGCAGTTCTTC
CASSPIGYNEQFF
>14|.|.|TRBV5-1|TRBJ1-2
TGCGCCAGCAGCTTGGCCGCGGGACGGGATGGCTACACCTTC
CASSLAAGRDGYTF
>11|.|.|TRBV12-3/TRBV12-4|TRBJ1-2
TGTGCCAGCAGTTTAACGGGTGGCTACACCTTC
CASSLTGGYTF
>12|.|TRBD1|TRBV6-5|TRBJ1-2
TGTGCCAGCAGTCGCCGGGACAGAGGCTACACCTTC
CASSRRDRGYTF
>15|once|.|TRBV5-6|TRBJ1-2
TGTGCCAGCAGCTTGGCGCCCGGCGCGGGCTATGGCTACACCTTC
CASSLAPGAGYGYTF
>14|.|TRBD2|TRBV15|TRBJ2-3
TGTGCCACCAGCAGGATGGCGGGAGACAATACGCAGTATTTT
CATSRMAGDNTQYF
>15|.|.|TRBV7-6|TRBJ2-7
TGTGCCAGCAGCTTATCAAACTATCAGTCCTACGAGCAGTACTTC
CASSLSNYQSYEQYF
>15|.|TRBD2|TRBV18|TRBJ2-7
TGTGCCAGCTCAGGGCTAGCGGGAGACAAGGACGAGCAGTACTTC
CASSGLAGDKDEQYF
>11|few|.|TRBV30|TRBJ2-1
TGTGCCTGGAGTGTACGGGATGAGCAGTTCTTC
CAWSVRDEQFF
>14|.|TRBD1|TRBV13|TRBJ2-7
TGTGCCAGCAGCCCCGGGCAGGGGGCCTACGAGCAGTACTTC
CASSPGQGAYEQYF
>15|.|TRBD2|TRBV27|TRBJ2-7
TGTGCCAGCAGTCCCTCCCCTAGCGGGGATTACGAGCAGTACTTC
CASSPSPSGDYEQYF
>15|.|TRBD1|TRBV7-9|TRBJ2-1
TGTGCCAGCACCAAGACAGGGGCCTTCTACAATGAGCAGTTCTTC
CASTKTGAFYNEQFF
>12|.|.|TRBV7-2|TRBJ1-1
TGTGCCAGCAGCCCCCAGGGCACTGAAGCTTTCTTT
CASSPQGTEAFF
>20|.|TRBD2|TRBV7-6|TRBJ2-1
TGTGCCAGCAGCCTGGGGACGGGGCTAGCGGGAGGGGGGTCCTACAATGAGCAGTTCTTC
CASSLGTGLAGGGSYNEQFF
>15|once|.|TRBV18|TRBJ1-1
TGTGCCAGCTCACCCCCCGGGACTGACGGCAGGTGGGCTTTCTTT
CASSPPGTDGRWAFF
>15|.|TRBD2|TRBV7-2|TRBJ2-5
TGTGCCAGCAGCTTAGCGGCGGGAGGGGGGGAGACCCAGTACTTC
CASSLAAGGGETQYF